The T cell receptor (beta chain) described here comes from a study of post-analysis software for immune sequencing data. Study at large: As for disease course, relapsing-remitting, secondary progressive and progressive-relapsing multiple sclerosis were all included. Findings of the study overall: Five TRBV segments, TRBV5-6, TRBV5-1 and TRBV20-1 among them, were found more frequent in patients than controls. Significantly decreased normalized Chao1 diversity was recorded for multiple sclerosis patients relative to controls.

This clonotype has more than one count but fewer than ten. The antigen is undetermined. Germline loops: CDR1 MGHRA, CDR2 YSYEKL. The CDR3 has 15 residues. With 2 bases removed from V and 5 bases from J, the gap between germline ends came to 15 bases. The TCR beta cDNA libraries contained unique molecular identifiers. With roughly 0.9 to 11 million T cells as the source, 400,000 to 550,000 cDNA molecules resulted. TCRdb reprocessed the PCR reads with MiXCR, giving one entry per CDR3 protein. Of 350,000 to 500,000 distinct CDR3 sequences listed, 35% to 45% are singletons. The V gene is TRBV4-1, the J gene TRBJ2-5, with D possibly being TRBD2 (6 bases). This receptor was obtained from a girl aged 2 to 9 with multiple sclerosis. The sequenced sample consisted of blood. The CDR3 sequence is CASSQPTSSYETQYF. In nucleotides, the CDR3 is TGCGCCAGCAGCCAACCGACTAGTAGCTATGAGACCCAGTACTTC.